This entry lists 14 T cell receptor beta chains sequenced from one sample in a study of T cell repertoires in cytomegalovirus infection. TCRdb independently ran MiXCR on the reads; one entry per CDR3 protein. Of about 490,000 distinct CDR3 sequences in the sample, more than 15% were seen once. Sequencing was performed on CD8+ T cells from PBMCs. Receptor source: a human donor in good health (CMV status not recorded). Some clones in this sample may be carry-over from other donors' samples.

In this sample, this clonotype turned up a few times. This sequence joins TRBV5-1 and TRBJ2-1; 8 bases fit TRBD2. The CDR3 sequence is 15 residues long. Trimming at V came to 3 bases and at J to 6 bases, leaving 8 bases not matched to a gene. Germline V gives CDR1 SGHRS, CDR2 YFSETQ. CDR3 protein: CASSWSGRAGNEQFF. The CDR3 nucleotides read TGCGCCAGCAGCTGGTCCGGGAGGGCCGGCAATGAGCAGTTCTTC.

This clonotype was seen ten or more times. As DNA, the CDR3 is TGTGCCAGCAGCTCCGGCGGTAGCGTCTCCTACGAGCAGTACTTC. The encoded protein is CASSSGGSVSYEQYF. This chain uses TRBV7-2 with TRBJ2-7, with D maybe TRBD2 (5 bases). Germline V gene lookup returns CDR1 SGHTA and CDR2 FQGNSA. This CDR3 comprises 15 residues. The V end was cut by 4 bases, the J end by 0 bases, with 13 bases between.

This clonotype was counted many times. This chain links TRBV6-5 with TRBJ1-5; 7 positions agree with TRBD1. The CDR3 is 15 amino acids. CDR1 and CDR2 (germline): MNHEY, SVGAGI. The ends lost 0 bases at V and 3 bases at J; junction bases unmatched: 2. For the CDR3, the DNA is TGTGCCAGCAGTTACTCGAGGGGGCACAATCAGCCCCAGCATTTT. Protein product: CASSYSRGHNQPQHF.

This clonotype was detected ten times or more. The chain is built from TRBV6-1 and TRBJ1-1, with D possibly TRBD1 on 5 matching bases. The CDR3 is made up of 17 amino acids. The germline V gene has CDR1 MNHNS and CDR2 SASEGT. Trimming shortened V by 1 base and J by 0 bases, and 15 bases separated the two germline ends. CDR3 bases: TGTGCCAGCAGTGAAGAGGAACAGGTGAGCATGAACACTGAAGCTTTCTTT. Protein: CASSEEEQVSMNTEAFF.

Regarding this clonotype: A much bigger clone sits one base away, suggesting this may be a read error. The rearrangement joins TRBV6-1 to TRBJ2-7; 12 nucleotides match TRBD2. The length of the CDR3 is 16 residues. Germline V gives CDR1 MNHNS, CDR2 SASEGT. The V and J ends lost 5 bases and 6 bases, in that order; junction bases with no gene match: 11. The CDR3 nucleotides read TGTGCCAGCAGTCACGGACTAGCGGGGCCCTTCGTCGAGCAGTACTTC. Amino acids: CASSHGLAGPFVEQYF.

This clonotype has at least ten counts. This rearrangement joins TRBV20-1 to TRBJ2-1, with 8 bases aligning to TRBD2. Trimming at V came to 1 base and at J to 9 bases, leaving 8 bases not matched to a gene. The germline V gene has CDR1 DFQATT and CDR2 SNEGSKA (reference sequence). The CDR3 length is 14 residues. DNA of the CDR3: TGCAGTGCTAGAGCTACCGGGACTAGTTTTGAGCAGTTCTTC. Protein product: CSARATGTSFEQFF.

This clonotype was found many times. This chain uses TRBV28 with TRBJ1-4; D may be TRBD1 (6 bases). Deletions cut 3 bases from V and 3 bases from J, with 11 bases between. The CDR3 covers 15 residues. The germline V gene has CDR1 MDHEN and CDR2 SYDVKM. The DNA of the CDR3 is TGTGCCAGCAGTTTTGGCAGGGGATCTAATGAAAAACTGTTTTTT. As protein: CASSFGRGSNEKLFF.

This clonotype was seen many times. For the CDR3, the DNA is TGTGCCATCAGTGACGGGACAGGGGGCCAGCCCCAGCATTTT. Its protein product is CAISDGTGGQPQHF. The rearrangement links TRBV10-3 to TRBJ1-5; 12 nucleotides match TRBD1. The CDR3 runs 14 residues. Germline CDR1 and CDR2: ENHRY and SYGVKD. V trimming: 3 bases; J trimming: 7 bases; junction bases outside the gene matches: 1.

This clonotype was counted between two and nine times. V gene TRBV5-4 combines with J gene TRBJ1-2, with 7 nucleotides matching TRBD1. Trimming took 4 bases from V and 5 from J; bases not matched to a gene: 2. CDR1 and CDR2 from the germline V gene are SGHNT and YYREEE (reference sequence). This CDR3 spans 12 amino acids. The CDR3 here is CASSGGQYGYTF. The CDR3 DNA reads as TGTGCCAGCAGCGGGGGACAGTATGGCTACACCTTC.

At least ten counts were recorded for this clonotype. This chain uses TRBV5-1 with TRBJ2-1; D is unclear. Germline CDR1 and CDR2: SGHRS and YFSETQ. The CDR3 runs 16 residues. Trimming left V 2 bases short and J 6 bases short, with 18 bases between. CDR3 bases: TGCGCCAGCAGCTTCACCTCTAGGAACCTGGGCAATGAGCAGTTCTTC. It codes for CASSFTSRNLGNEQFF.

The chain joins TRBV27 to TRBJ1-3, with a possible D match to TRBD1 (6 bases). V gave up 2 bases and J gave up 0 bases, with 11 bases separating them. The CDR3 spans 16 residues. Germline V gene data show CDR1 as MNHEY and CDR2 as SMNVEV (reference sequence). The CDR3 spells CASSLIGGNSGNTIYF. CDR3 sequence (DNA): TGTGCCAGCAGTTTAATCGGGGGCAACTCTGGAAACACCATATATTTT.

This clonotype was observed at least ten times. The chain couples TRBV11-2 to TRBJ1-1; weak D call: TRBD1 (5 bases). The CDR3 has 16 residues. Germline V gives CDR1 SGHAT, CDR2 FQNNGV. Trimming left V 5 bases short and J 2 bases short, with 18 bases between. The CDR3 DNA is TGTGCCAGCAGCCCCTGGGGGGACCCAATAAACACTGAAGCTTTCTTT. It translates to CASSPWGDPINTEAFF.

A remark on this clonotype: A much larger clone lies a single base off, so this may be a read error. CDR3 sequence reads: CASSPSQTYEQYF. The CDR3 nucleotides are TGTGCCAGCAGCCCATCTCAAACCTACGAGCAGTACTTC. This rearrangement joins TRBV7-6 to TRBJ2-7; D is unresolved. The CDR3 has 13 amino acids. Germline lookup yields CDR1 SGHVS and CDR2 FNYEAQ. V dropped 5 bases and J dropped 2 bases, with 10 bases sitting between them.

This clonotype was observed at least ten times. The gene calls are TRBV28 and TRBJ2-7; D perhaps matches TRBD1 (5 bases). Germline-derived CDR1 and CDR2 are MDHEN and SYDVKM. Between the trimmed V and J ends, which lost 4 bases and 4 bases, there was a span of 17 bases. This CDR3 contains 15 residues. The CDR3 coding sequence is TGTGCCAGCAGTTCTGTCAGGCAGGGATCGTACGAGCAGTACTTC. Its protein is CASSSVRQGSYEQYF. Together with reference TRBV28 and TRBJ2-7, the CDR3 gives the full variable domain: DVKVTQSSRYLVKRTGEKVFLECVQDMDHENMFWYRQDPGLGLRLIYFSYDVKMKEKGDIPEGYSVSREKKERFSLILESASTNQTSMYLCASSSVRQGSYEQYFGPGTRLTVT.